The 9 T cell receptor beta chains reported below all come from one sample, sequenced in a study of blood T cells in healthy people across ages. Then a second PCR, running about 7 to 11 cycles, was carried out with a sample-barcoded 5' primer and a J-beta primer mix. TCRdb re-called the 5' RACE reads through MiXCR, storing one row per CDR3 protein. Here the sample spans about 800,000 distinct CDR3 sequences, more than 20% being singletons. These data are also associated with another study on T cells of mothers and their children.

Specimen: blood. Source of these receptors: a boy aged 5 to 17 in good health.

This clonotype was observed a handful of times. V and J are TRBV4-3 and TRBJ1-3, with 7 positions matching TRBD1. The germline V gene has CDR1 LGHNA and CDR2 YSLEER. This CDR3 region has 14 residues. V lost 5 bases, J lost 2 bases, and 3 bases stayed unmatched. The CDR3 here is CASSDRAPGNTIYF. CDR3 nucleotides: TGCGCCAGCAGCGACAGGGCCCCTGGAAACACCATATATTTT.

This clonotype was seen more than once but under ten times. The chain joins TRBV11-2 to TRBJ2-3, with 8 bases that match TRBD2. This CDR3 contains 19 residues. Germline V gene data show CDR1 as SGHAT and CDR2 as FQNNGV. The junction had 18 bases not matched to a gene; V was cut back by 6 bases and J by 1 base. CDR3 nucleotides: TGTGCCAGCAGGGGACTCGGGAGGGAGGTGTCTCGGCGCACAGATACGCAGTATTTT. This sequence encodes CASRGLGREVSRRTDTQYF.

The chain joins TRBV29-1 to TRBJ1-2; D uncertain. The germline V gene encodes CDR1 SQVTM and CDR2 ANQGSEA. V lost 6 bases and J 4 bases, leaving 15 bases between the germline ends. This CDR3 is built from 13 residues. CDR3 DNA: TGCAGCGTCAACCCGAGGGAAAGCTATGGCTACACCTTC. Amino acids: CSVNPRESYGYTF.

The J gene is TRBJ1-5, the V gene TRBV9; D uncertain. The CDR3 runs 14 residues. CDR1 and CDR2 (germline): SGDLS, YYNGEE. V was clipped by 3 bases and J by 7 bases, with 14 bases between them. The DNA for the CDR3 is TGTGCCAGCAGCGCGAATCCCGGGAGGCAGCCCCAGCATTTT. This gives the protein CASSANPGRQPQHF.

This rearrangement joins TRBV30 to TRBJ1-4; D gene uncertain. Per the germline V gene, CDR1 is GTSNPN and CDR2 is SVGIG (reference sequence). V lost 3 bases and J lost 3, with 8 bases in between. There are 13 residues in the CDR3. CDR3 region: CAWSFTSNEKLFF. The DNA of the CDR3 is TGTGCCTGGAGCTTCACTTCTAATGAAAAACTGTTTTTT.

This clonotype was observed a few times. The chain links TRBV4-1 to TRBJ2-5; 7 bases fit TRBD1. The CDR3 consists of 15 residues. CDR1 and CDR2 (germline): MGHRA, YSYEKL. The trim removed 4 bases at V and 7 bases at J, leaving 12 bases unmatched. CDR3 bases: TGCGCCAGCAGCCGGGTTACAGGGGCATCGGGGACCCAGTACTTC. This translates into CASSRVTGASGTQYF.

The J gene is TRBJ2-1, the V gene TRBV20-1; D tentatively reads TRBD1 or TRBD2 (5 bases each). Germline V gene lookup returns CDR1 DFQATT and CDR2 SNEGSKA (reference sequence). The V end was cut by 3 bases, the J end by 8 bases, with 14 bases between. The CDR3 covers 13 residues. This CDR3 reads CSAREWGRYEQFF. The CDR3 coding sequence is TGCAGTGCTAGGGAGTGGGGACGATATGAGCAGTTCTTC.

V usage is TRBV27 and J usage is TRBJ1-4, with D hard to call. The length of the CDR3 is 13 residues. Germline V gene data show CDR1 as MNHEY and CDR2 as SMNVEV (reference sequence). V was clipped by 2 bases and J by 5 bases, with 6 bases between them. CDR3 in DNA: TGTGCCAGCAGTTTAATGGGGAATGAAAAACTGTTTTTT. The encoded protein is CASSLMGNEKLFF. Variable domain in full (rest from reference TRBV27 and TRBJ1-4): EAQVTQNPRYLITVTGKKLTVTCSQNMNHEYMSWYRQDPGLGLRQIYYSMNVEVTDKGDVPEGYKVSRKEKRNFPLILESPSPNQTSLYFCASSLMGNEKLFFGSGTQLSVL.

The table lists this clonotype with a few counts. The rearrangement uses TRBV9 and TRBJ2-1; TRBD1 matches at 8 bases. The germline CDR1 and CDR2 sequences are SGDLS and YYNGEE. The CDR3 is made up of 16 amino acids. J lost 0 bases, V lost 3 bases, and 5 bases had no gene match. Here the CDR3 reads CASSALTGGSYNEQFF. The CDR3 DNA follows: TGTGCCAGCAGCGCCCTCACAGGGGGCTCCTACAATGAGCAGTTCTTC.